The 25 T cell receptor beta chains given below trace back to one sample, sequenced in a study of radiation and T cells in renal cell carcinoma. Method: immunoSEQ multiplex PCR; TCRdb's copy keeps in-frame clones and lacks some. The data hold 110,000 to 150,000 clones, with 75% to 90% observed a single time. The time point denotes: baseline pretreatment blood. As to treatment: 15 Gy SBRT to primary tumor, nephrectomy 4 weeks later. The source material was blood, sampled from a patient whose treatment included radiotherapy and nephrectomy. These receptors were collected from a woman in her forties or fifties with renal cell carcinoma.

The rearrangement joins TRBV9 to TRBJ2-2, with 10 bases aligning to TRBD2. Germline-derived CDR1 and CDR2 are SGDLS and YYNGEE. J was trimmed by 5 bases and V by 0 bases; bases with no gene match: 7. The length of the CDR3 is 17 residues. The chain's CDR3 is CASSVVASGSGTGELFF. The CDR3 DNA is TGTGCCAGCAGCGTAGTTGCTAGCGGGAGTGGGACCGGGGAGCTGTTTTTT. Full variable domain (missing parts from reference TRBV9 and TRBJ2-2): DSGVTQTPKHLITATGQRVTLRCSPRSGDLSVYWYQQSLDQGLQFLIQYYNGEERAKGNILERFSAQQFPDLHSELNLSSLELGDSALYFCASSVVASGSGTGELFFGEGSRLTVL.

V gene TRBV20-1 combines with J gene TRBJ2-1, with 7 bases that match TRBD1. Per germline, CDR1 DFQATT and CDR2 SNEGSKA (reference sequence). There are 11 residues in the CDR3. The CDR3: CRGDSYNEQFF. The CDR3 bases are TGCAGGGGGGACAGCTACAATGAGCAGTTCTTC.

CDR3: CASSLASEYGYTF. CDR3 bases: TGTGCCAGCAGCTTAGCCTCCGAATATGGCTACACCTTC. This sequence joins TRBV7-9 and TRBJ1-2; D is ambiguous. Trimming took 0 bases from V and 5 from J, leaving 7 bases between them. CDR3 length: 13 residues. From germline, CDR1 is SEHNR and CDR2 FQNEAQ (reference sequence). Supplemented by reference TRBV7-9 and TRBJ1-2, the full variable domain reads DTGVSQNPRHKITKRGQNVTFRCDPISEHNRLYWYRQTLGQGPEFLTYFQNEAQLEKSRLLSDRFSAERPKGSFSTLEIQRTEQGDSAMYLCASSLASEYGYTFGSGTRLTVV.

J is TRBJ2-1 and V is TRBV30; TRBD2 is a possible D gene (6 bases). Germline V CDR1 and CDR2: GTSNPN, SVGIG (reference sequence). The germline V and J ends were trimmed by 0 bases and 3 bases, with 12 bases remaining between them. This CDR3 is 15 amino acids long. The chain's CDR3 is CAWSVGGAIYNEQFF. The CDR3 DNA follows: TGTGCCTGGAGTGTTGGAGGGGCTATCTACAATGAGCAGTTCTTC.

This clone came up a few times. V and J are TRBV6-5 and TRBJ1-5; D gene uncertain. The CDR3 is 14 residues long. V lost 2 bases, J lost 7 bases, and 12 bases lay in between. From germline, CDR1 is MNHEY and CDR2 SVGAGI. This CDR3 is CASSYGRVGQPQHF. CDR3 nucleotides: TGTGCCAGCAGTTACGGGAGGGTCGGGCAGCCCCAGCATTTT.

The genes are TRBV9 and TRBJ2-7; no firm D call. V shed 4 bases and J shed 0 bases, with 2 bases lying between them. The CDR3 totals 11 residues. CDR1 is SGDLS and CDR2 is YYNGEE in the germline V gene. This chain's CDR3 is CASSISYEQYF. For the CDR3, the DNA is TGTGCCAGCAGCATCTCCTACGAGCAGTACTTC.

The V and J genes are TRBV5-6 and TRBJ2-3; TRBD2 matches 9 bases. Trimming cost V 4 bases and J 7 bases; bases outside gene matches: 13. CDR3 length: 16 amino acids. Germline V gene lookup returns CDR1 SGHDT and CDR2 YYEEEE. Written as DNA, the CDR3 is TGTGCCAGCAGCCCGCCGGGCGGGGGGGCTTTGAATACGCAGTATTTT. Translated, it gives CASSPPGGGALNTQYF.

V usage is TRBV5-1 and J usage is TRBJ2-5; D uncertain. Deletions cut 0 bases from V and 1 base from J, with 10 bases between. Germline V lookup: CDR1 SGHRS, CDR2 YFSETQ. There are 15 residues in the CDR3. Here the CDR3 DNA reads TGCGCCAGCAGCTTGGTCCAGGAACCCCAAGAGACCCAGTACTTC. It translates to CASSLVQEPQETQYF.

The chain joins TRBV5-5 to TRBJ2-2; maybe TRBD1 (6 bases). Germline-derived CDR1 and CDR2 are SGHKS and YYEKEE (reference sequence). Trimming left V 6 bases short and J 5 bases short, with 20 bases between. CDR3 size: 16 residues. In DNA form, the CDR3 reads TGTGCCAGCACGCCACAGTGGGGGCATTCTACCGGGGAGCTGTTTTTT. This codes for CASTPQWGHSTGELFF.

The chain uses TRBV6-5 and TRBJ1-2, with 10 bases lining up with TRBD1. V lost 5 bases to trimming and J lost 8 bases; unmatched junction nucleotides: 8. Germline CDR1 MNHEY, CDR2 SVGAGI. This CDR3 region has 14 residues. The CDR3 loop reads CASSRDRGLHGYTF. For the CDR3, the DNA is TGTGCCAGCAGTCGAGACAGGGGGCTGCACGGCTACACCTTC.

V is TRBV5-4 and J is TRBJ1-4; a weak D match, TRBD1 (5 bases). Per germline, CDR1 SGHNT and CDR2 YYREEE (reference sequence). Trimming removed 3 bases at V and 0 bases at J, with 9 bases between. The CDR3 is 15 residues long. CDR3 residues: CASSYDSSTNEKLFF. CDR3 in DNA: TGTGCCAGCAGCTATGACAGTTCAACTAATGAAAAACTGTTTTTT.

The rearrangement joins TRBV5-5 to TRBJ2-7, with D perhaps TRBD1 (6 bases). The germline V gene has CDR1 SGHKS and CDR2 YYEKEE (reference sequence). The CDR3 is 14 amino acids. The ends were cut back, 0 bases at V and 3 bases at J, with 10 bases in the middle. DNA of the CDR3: TGTGCCAGCAGCTTGGATGGGACAAACTACGAGCAGTACTTC. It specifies CASSLDGTNYEQYF.

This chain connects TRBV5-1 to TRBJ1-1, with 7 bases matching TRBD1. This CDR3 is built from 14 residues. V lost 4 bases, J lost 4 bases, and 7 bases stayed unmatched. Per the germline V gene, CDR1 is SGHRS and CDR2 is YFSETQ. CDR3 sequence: CASSETGTSTEAFF. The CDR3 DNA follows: TGCGCCAGCAGCGAGACAGGGACCAGCACTGAAGCTTTCTTT.

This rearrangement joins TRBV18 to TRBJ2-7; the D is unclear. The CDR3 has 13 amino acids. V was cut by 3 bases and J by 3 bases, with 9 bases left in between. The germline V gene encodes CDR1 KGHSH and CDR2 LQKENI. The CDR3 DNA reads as TGTGCCAGCTCACCGCTCGGTCGCTACGAGCAGTACTTC. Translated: CASSPLGRYEQYF.

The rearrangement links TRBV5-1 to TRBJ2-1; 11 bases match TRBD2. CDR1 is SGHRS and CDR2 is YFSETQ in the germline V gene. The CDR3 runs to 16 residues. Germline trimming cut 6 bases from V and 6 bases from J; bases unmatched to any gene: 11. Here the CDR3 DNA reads TGCGCCAGCACCCCCACCGGGACTAGCGGAGCCAATGAGCAGTTCTTC. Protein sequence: CASTPTGTSGANEQFF.

The CDR3, as DNA: TGTGCCACGGAAGGGAGGGTCGAATTGTATGGCTACACCTTC. Translated, it gives CATEGRVELYGYTF. The chain joins TRBV2 to TRBJ1-2, with no clear D. V dropped 10 bases and J dropped 5 bases, with 20 bases sitting between them. Per the germline V gene, CDR1 is SNHLY and CDR2 is FYNNEI. The CDR3 totals 14 residues.

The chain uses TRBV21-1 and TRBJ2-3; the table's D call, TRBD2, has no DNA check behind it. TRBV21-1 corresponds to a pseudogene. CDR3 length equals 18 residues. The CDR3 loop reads CASSKAILAGTSTDTQYF. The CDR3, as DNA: TGTGCCAGCAGCAAAGCTATCCTAGCGGGTACTAGCACAGATACGCAGTATTTT.

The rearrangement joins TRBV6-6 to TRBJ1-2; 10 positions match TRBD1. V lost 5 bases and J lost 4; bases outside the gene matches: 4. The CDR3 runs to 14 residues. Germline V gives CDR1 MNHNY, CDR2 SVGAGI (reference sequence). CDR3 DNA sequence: TGTGCCAGCAGTCTGACAGGGGGCACCTATGGCTACACCTTC. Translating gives CASSLTGGTYGYTF.

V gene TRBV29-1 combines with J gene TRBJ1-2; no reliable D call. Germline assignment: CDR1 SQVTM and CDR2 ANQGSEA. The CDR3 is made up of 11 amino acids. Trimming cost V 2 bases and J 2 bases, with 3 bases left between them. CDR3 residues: CSVETNYGYTF. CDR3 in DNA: TGCAGCGTTGAAACCAACTATGGCTACACCTTC.

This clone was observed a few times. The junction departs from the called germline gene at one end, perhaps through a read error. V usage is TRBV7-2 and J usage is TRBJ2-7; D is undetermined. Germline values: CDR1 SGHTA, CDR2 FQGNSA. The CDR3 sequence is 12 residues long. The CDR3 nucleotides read TGTGCCAGCAGCCCCGGCTCCGACGAGCAGTACTTC. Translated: CASSPGSDEQYF.

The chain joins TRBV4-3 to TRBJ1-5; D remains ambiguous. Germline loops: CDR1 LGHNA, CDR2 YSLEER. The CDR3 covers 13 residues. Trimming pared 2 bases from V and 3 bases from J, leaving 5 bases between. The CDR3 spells CASSQSSNQPQHF. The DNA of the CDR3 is TGCGCCAGCAGCCAATCTTCCAATCAGCCCCAGCATTTT.

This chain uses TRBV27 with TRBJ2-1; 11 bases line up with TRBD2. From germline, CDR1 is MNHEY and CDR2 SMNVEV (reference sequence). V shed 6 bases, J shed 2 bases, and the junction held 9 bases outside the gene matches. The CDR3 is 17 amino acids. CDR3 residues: CASRFTSGGNTYNEQFF. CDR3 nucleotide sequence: TGTGCCAGCAGATTTACTAGCGGGGGCAATACCTACAATGAGCAGTTCTTC.

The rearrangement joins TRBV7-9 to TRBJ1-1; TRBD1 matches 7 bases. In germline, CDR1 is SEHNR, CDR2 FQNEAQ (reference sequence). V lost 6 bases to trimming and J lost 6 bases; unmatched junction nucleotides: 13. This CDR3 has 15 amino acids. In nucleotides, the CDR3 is TGTGCCAGCAGGGAACAAGGGACAGCCACGTCTGAAGCTTTCTTT. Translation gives CASREQGTATSEAFF.

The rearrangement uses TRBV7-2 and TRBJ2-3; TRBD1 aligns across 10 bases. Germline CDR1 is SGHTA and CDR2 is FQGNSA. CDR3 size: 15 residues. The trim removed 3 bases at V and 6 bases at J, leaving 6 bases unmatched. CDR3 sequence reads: CASSFGQGVQDTQYF. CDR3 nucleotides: TGTGCCAGCAGCTTTGGACAGGGGGTACAGGATACGCAGTATTTT.

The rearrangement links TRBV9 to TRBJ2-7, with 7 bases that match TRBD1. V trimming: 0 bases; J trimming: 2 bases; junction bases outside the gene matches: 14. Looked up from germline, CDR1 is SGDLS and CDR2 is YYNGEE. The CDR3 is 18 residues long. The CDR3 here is CASSVGGQSAGGAYEQYF. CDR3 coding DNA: TGTGCCAGCAGCGTAGGAGGCCAATCGGCAGGGGGAGCCTACGAGCAGTACTTC. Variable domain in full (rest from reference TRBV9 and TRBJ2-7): DSGVTQTPKHLITATGQRVTLRCSPRSGDLSVYWYQQSLDQGLQFLIQYYNGEERAKGNILERFSAQQFPDLHSELNLSSLELGDSALYFCASSVGGQSAGGAYEQYFGPGTRLTVT.